The 3 T cell receptor beta chains below all came from one sample that was sequenced in a study of T cell responses to AZD1222 COVID-19 vaccine. Produced via immunoSEQ multiplex PCR; TCRdb's table is partial and in-frame only. The sample lists more than 110,000 clones, approximately 90% occurring once. The sequences come from peripheral blood, collected 28 days after the second AZD1222 dose. Receptors originate from an adult who received the AZD1222 COVID-19 vaccine.

This chain uses TRBV18 with TRBJ1-2; maybe TRBD1 (5 bases). The CDR3 consists of 13 residues. The germline gives CDR1 KGHSH, CDR2 LQKENI. V lost 0 bases, J lost 8 bases, and 10 bases lay in between. The CDR3 sequence is CASSPPSGSGYTF. The DNA for the CDR3 is TGTGCCAGCTCACCACCTTCAGGGAGCGGCTACACCTTC. The entire variable domain, with the rest obtained from reference TRBV18 and TRBJ1-2, is as follows: NAGVMQNPRHLVRRRGQEARLRCSPMKGHSHVYWYRQLPEEGLKFMVYLQKENIIDESGMPKERFSAEFPKEGPSILRIQQVVRGDSAAYFCASSPPSGSGYTFGSGTRLTVV.

This chain joins TRBV29-1 and TRBJ2-2; D ambiguous. Trimming removed 6 bases from V and 5 bases from J, with 28 bases in between. The CDR3 consists of 18 residues. Germline lookup yields CDR1 SQVTM and CDR2 ANQGSEA. In DNA form, the CDR3 reads TGCAGCGTCTACCGTCCGGGCAGCTGGAATGGAGTAACCGGGGAGCTGTTTTTT. It encodes CSVYRPGSWNGVTGELFF.

The chain combines TRBV5-6 with TRBJ1-4, with TRBD1 identical over 9 bases. The germline CDR1 and CDR2 sequences are SGHDT and YYEEEE. V dropped 5 bases and J dropped 5; count of bases not matched to a gene: 4. There are 14 residues in the CDR3. CDR3 DNA sequence: TGTGCCAGCAGATCGGGACAGGGAAATGAAAAACTGTTTTTT. Translated, it gives CASRSGQGNEKLFF.